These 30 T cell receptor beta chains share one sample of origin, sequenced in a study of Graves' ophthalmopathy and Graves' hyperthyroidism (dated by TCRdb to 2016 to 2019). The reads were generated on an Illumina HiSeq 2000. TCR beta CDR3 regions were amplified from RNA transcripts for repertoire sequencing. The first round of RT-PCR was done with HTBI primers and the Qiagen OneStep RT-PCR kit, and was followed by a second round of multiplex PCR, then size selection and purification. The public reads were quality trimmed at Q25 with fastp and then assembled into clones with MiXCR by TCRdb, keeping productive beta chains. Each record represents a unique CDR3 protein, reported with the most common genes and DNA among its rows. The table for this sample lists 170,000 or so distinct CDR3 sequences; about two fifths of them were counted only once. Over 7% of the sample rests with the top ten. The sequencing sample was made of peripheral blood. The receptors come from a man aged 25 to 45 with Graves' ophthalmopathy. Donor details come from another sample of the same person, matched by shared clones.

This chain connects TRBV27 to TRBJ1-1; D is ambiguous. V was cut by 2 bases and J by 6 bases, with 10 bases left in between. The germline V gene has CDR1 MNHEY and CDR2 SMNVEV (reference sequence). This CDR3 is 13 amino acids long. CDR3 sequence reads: CASSLAPPSEAFF. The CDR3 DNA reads TGTGCCAGCAGTTTAGCTCCGCCCTCTGAAGCTTTCTTT.

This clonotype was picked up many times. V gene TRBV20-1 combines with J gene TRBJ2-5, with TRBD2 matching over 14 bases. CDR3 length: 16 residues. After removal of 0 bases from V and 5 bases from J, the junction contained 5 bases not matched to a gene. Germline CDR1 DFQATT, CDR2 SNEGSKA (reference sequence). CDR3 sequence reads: CSARDGTSGRRETQYF. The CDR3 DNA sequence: TGCAGTGCTAGAGATGGGACTAGCGGGAGAAGGGAGACCCAGTACTTC.

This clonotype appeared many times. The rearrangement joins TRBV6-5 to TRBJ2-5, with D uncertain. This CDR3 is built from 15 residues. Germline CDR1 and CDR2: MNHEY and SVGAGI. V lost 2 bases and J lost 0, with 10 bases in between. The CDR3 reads CASSYDEAYQETQYF. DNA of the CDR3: TGTGCCAGCAGTTACGATGAAGCGTACCAAGAGACCCAGTACTTC.

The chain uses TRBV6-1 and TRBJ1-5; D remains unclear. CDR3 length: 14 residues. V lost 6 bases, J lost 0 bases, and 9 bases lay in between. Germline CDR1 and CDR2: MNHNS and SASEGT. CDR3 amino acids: CASRLVGSNQPQHF. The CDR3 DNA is TGTGCCAGCAGACTAGTGGGTAGCAATCAGCCCCAGCATTTT.

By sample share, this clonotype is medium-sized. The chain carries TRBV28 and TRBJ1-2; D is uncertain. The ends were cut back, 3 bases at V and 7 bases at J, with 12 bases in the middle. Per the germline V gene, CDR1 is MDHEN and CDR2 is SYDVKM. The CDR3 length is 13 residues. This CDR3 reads CASSFVSGSGYTF. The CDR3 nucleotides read TGTGCCAGCAGTTTTGTGTCGGGGAGTGGCTACACCTTC.

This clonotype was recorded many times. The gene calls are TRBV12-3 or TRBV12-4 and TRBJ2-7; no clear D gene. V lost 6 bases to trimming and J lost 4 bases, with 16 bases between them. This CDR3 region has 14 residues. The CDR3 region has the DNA TGTGCCAGCAGCATCGCGACGCGCGCTTACGAGCAGTACTTC. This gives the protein CASSIATRAYEQYF.

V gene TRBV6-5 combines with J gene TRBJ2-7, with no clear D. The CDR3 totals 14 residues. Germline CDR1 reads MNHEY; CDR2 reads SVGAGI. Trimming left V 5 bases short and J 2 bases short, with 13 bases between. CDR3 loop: CASSHPLRAYEQYF. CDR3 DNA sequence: TGTGCCAGCAGTCACCCATTAAGGGCCTACGAGCAGTACTTC.

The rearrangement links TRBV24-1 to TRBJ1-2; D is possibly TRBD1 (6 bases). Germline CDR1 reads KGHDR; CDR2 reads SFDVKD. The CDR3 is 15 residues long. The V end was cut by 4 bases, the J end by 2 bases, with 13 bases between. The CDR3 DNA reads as TGTGCCACCAGTGACCTTAAACAGGGAAACTATGGCTACACCTTC. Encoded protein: CATSDLKQGNYGYTF.

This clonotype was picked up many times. The CDR3 DNA is TGTGCCAGCAGTTACTCACCGACAGGGTTACAAGAGACCCAGTACTTC. This sequence encodes CASSYSPTGLQETQYF. The J gene is TRBJ2-5, the V gene TRBV6-5; 7 bases line up with TRBD1. Germline lookup yields CDR1 MNHEY and CDR2 SVGAGI. The trim removed 0 bases at V and 2 bases at J, leaving 6 bases unmatched. The CDR3 contains 16 residues.

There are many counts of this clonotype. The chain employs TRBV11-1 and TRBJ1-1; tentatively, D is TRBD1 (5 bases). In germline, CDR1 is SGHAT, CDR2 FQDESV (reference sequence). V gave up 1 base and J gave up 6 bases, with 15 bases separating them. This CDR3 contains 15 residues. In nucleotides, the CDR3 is TGTGCCAGCAGCTTAGATCGATCGGGGCGTCCTGAAGCTTTCTTT. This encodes CASSLDRSGRPEAFF.

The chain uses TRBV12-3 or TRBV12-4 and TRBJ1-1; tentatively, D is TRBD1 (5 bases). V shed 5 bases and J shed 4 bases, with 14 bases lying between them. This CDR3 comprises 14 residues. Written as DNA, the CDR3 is TGTGCCAGCAGTCCTCAGGGAGGGGCCACTGAAGCTTTCTTT. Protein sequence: CASSPQGGATEAFF.

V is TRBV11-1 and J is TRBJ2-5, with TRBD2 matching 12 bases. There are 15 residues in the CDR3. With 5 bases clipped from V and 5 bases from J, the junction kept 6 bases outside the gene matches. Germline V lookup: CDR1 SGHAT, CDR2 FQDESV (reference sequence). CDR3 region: CASSPGLAGLETQYF. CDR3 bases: TGTGCCAGCAGCCCTGGACTAGCGGGATTGGAGACCCAGTACTTC.

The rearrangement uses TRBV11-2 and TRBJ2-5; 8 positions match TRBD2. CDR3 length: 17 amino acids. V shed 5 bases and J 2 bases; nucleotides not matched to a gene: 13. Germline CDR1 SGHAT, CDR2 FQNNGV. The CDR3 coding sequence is TGTGCCAGCAGCAGGACCCGGGGGGGTAGTTTTCAAGAGACCCAGTACTTC. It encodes CASSRTRGGSFQETQYF.

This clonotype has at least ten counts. CDR3 DNA sequence: TGTGCCAGCACCCGGGGGGGGACCCAAGAGACCCAGTACTTC. Its translation is CASTRGGTQETQYF. This chain uses TRBV12-3 or TRBV12-4 with TRBJ2-5, with 8 bases aligning to TRBD2. The CDR3 runs 14 residues. Losses at the gene ends were 7 bases for V and 1 base for J; bases not matched to a gene: 5.

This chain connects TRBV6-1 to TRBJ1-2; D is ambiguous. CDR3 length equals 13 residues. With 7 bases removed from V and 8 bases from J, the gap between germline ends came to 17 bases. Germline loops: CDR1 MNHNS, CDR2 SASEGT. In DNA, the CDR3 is TGTGCCAGCACCCCGGGAATGCAAAGAGGCTACACCTTC. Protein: CASTPGMQRGYTF.

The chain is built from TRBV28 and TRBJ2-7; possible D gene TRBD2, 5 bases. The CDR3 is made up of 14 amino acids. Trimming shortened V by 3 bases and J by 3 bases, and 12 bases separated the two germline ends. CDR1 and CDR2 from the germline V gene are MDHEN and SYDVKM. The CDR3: CASSLVSRGYEQYF. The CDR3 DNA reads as TGTGCCAGCAGTTTGGTGTCTCGGGGCTACGAGCAGTACTTC.

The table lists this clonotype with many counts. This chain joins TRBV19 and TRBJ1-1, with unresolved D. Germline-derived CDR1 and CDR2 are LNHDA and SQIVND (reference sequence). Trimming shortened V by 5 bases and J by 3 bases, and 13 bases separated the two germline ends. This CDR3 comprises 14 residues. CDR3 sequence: CASSPPGRYTEAFF. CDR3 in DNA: TGTGCCAGTAGTCCCCCGGGCCGCTACACTGAAGCTTTCTTT.

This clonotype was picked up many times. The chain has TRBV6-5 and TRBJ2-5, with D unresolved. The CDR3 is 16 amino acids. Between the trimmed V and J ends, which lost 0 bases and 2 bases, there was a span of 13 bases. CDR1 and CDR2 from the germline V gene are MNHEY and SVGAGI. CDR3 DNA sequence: TGTGCCAGCAGTTACTCAGGCTTGACTCCGCAAGAGACCCAGTACTTC. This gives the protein CASSYSGLTPQETQYF.

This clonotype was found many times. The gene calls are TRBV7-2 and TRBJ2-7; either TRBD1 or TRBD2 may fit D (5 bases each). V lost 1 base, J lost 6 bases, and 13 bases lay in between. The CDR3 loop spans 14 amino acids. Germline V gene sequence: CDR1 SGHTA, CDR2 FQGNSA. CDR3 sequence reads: CASSLVLLGGEQYF. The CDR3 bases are TGTGCCAGCAGCTTAGTCCTTCTTGGGGGCGAGCAGTACTTC. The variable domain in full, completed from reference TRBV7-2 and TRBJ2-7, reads GAGVSQSPSNKVTEKGKDVELRCDPISGHTALYWYRQSLGQGLEFLIYFQGNSAPDKSGLPSDRFSAERTGGSVSTLTIQRTQQEDSAVYLCASSLVLLGGEQYFGPGTRLTVT.

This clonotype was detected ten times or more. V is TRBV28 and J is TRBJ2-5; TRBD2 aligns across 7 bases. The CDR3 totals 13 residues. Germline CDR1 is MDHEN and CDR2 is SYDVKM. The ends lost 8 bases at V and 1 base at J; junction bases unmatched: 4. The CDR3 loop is CASGRELQETQYF. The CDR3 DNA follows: TGTGCCAGCGGGCGGGAGCTCCAAGAGACCCAGTACTTC.

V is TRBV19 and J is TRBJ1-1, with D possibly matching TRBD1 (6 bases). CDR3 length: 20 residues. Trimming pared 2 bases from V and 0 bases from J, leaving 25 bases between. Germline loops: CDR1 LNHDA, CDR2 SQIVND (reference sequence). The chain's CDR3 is CASSIYGSGGHGPLNTEAFF. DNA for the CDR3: TGTGCCAGTAGTATATATGGGTCGGGGGGACACGGACCACTGAACACTGAAGCTTTCTTT.

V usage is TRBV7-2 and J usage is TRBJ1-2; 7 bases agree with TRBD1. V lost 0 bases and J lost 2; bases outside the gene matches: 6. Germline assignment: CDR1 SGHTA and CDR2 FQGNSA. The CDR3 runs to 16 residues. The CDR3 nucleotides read TGTGCCAGCAGCTTAGCTGATGACAGGGCCAACTATGGCTACACCTTC. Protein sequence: CASSLADDRANYGYTF.

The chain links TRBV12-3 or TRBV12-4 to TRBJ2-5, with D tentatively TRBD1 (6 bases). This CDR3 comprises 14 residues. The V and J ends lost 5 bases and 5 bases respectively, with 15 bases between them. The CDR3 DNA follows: TGTGCCAGCAGTCTAACGGGGACATTGGAGACCCAGTACTTC. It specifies CASSLTGTLETQYF.

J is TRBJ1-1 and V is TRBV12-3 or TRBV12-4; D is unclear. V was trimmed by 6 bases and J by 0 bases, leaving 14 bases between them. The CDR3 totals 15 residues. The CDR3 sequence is CASRPPTYLNTEAFF. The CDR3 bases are TGTGCCAGCAGACCCCCTACGTATCTGAACACTGAAGCTTTCTTT.

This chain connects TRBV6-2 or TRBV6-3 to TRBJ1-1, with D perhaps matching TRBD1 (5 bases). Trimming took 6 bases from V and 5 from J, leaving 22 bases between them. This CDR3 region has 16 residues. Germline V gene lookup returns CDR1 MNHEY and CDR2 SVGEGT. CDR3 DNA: TGTGCCAGCAGAAGTCTAGCGGGGACGGTGGGAACTGAAGCTTTCTTT. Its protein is CASRSLAGTVGTEAFF.

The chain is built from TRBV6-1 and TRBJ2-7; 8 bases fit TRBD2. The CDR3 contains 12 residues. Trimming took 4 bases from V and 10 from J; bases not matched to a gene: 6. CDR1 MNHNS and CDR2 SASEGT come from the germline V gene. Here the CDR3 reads CASSAGGYLQYF. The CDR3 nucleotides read TGTGCCAGCAGTGCGGGGGGGTATCTACAGTACTTC.

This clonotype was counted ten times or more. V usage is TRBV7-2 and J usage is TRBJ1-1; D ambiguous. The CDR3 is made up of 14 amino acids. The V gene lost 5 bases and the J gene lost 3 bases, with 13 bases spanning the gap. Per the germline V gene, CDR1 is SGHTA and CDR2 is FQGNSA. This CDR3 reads CASSRNSGDTEAFF. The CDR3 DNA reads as TGTGCCAGCAGCCGCAACTCCGGGGACACTGAAGCTTTCTTT. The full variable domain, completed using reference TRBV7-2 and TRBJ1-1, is GAGVSQSPSNKVTEKGKDVELRCDPISGHTALYWYRQSLGQGLEFLIYFQGNSAPDKSGLPSDRFSAERTGGSVSTLTIQRTQQEDSAVYLCASSRNSGDTEAFFGQGTRLTVV.

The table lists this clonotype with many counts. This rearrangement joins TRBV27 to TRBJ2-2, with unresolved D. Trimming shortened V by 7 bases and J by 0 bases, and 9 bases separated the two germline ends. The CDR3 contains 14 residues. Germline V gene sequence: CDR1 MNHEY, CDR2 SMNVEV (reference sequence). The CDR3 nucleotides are TGTGCCAGCAAGGTGTGGGCGAACACCGGGGAGCTGTTTTTT. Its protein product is CASKVWANTGELFF.

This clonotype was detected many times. The CDR3, as DNA: TGTGCCAGCAGTTTGCAGGGTTTGGCTGGGGCCAACGTCCTGACTTTC. It translates to CASSLQGLAGANVLTF. This chain uses TRBV27 with TRBJ2-6, with D possibly matching TRBD1 (5 bases). The CDR3 sequence is 16 residues long. The V end was cut by 3 bases, the J end by 2 bases, with 11 bases between. In germline, CDR1 is MNHEY, CDR2 SMNVEV (reference sequence). Combining the CDR3 with reference TRBV27 and TRBJ2-6 gives the whole variable domain EAQVTQNPRYLITVTGKKLTVTCSQNMNHEYMSWYRQDPGLGLRQIYYSMNVEVTDKGDVPEGYKVSRKEKRNFPLILESPSPNQTSLYFCASSLQGLAGANVLTFGAGSRLTVL.

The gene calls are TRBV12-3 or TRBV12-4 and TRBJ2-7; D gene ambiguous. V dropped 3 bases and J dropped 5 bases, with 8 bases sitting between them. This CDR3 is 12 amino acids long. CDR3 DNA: TGTGCCAGCAGTTTGGTCCGCCACGAGCAGTACTTC. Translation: CASSLVRHEQYF.